Following are 9 T cell receptor beta chains from one sample sequenced in a study of cytomegalovirus exposure and HLA in healthy donors. The PCR made use of 60 Vbeta and 13 Jbeta primers. Method: immunoSEQ multiplex PCR; TCRdb's copy keeps in-frame clones and lacks some. The sample table includes over 100,000 clones. The specimen was PBMCs. Source of these receptors: a man aged 25-45 years in good health and CMV-seronegative.

The chain couples TRBV7-2 to TRBJ1-6; TRBD1 agrees at 7 bases. Germline assignment: CDR1 SGHTA and CDR2 FQGNSA. The J segment lost 3 bases and the V segment lost 5 bases, leaving 1 base of the junction unmatched. This CDR3 spans 14 amino acids. The CDR3, as DNA: TGTGCCAGCAGCGGGGACAGCTATAATTCACCCCTCCACTTT. It yields the protein CASSGDSYNSPLHF.

This chain uses TRBV7-9 with TRBJ2-7; D unresolved. The CDR3 loop spans 12 amino acids. Trimming stripped 5 bases from V and 1 base from J, with 6 bases between. The germline CDR1 and CDR2 sequences are SEHNR and FQNEAQ (reference sequence). The CDR3 loop reads CASSRVSYEQYF. The CDR3 DNA is TGTGCCAGCAGCCGCGTATCCTACGAGCAGTACTTC.

The chain links TRBV19 to TRBJ2-1, with D possibly being TRBD1 (6 bases). Looked up from germline, CDR1 is LNHDA and CDR2 is SQIVND (reference sequence). CDR3 length: 16 residues. Trimming removed 4 bases at V and 0 bases at J, with 13 bases between. The CDR3 coding sequence is TGTGCCAGTAGTACTGCTACAGGGAGCTCCTACAATGAGCAGTTCTTC. Encoded protein: CASSTATGSSYNEQFF.

The V call is TRBV27, the J call TRBJ1-2; D perhaps matches TRBD1 (6 bases). The CDR3 totals 14 residues. V was cut by 3 bases and J by 4 bases, with 12 bases left in between. Germline V lookup: CDR1 MNHEY, CDR2 SMNVEV (reference sequence). Here the CDR3 DNA reads TGTGCCAGCAGTTTCGGGGGGCCCCGCTATGGCTACACCTTC. This sequence encodes CASSFGGPRYGYTF.

The chain couples TRBV7-3 to TRBJ2-3, with D possibly TRBD1 on 6 matching bases. There are 14 residues in the CDR3. In germline, CDR1 is SGHTA, CDR2 FQGTGA. Deletions cut 3 bases from V and 5 bases from J, with 12 bases between. The CDR3 spells CASSFNRDKDTQYF. The CDR3 bases are TGTGCCAGCAGCTTTAACAGGGATAAAGATACGCAGTATTTT.

The chain uses TRBV5-4 and TRBJ2-1; D might be TRBD2 (6 bases). V shed 2 bases and J shed 2 bases, with 8 bases lying between them. Germline V gene data show CDR1 as SGHNT and CDR2 as YYREEE (reference sequence). The CDR3 has 14 amino acids. This CDR3 reads CASSFQRAYNEQFF. CDR3 DNA: TGTGCCAGCAGCTTCCAGCGGGCCTACAATGAGCAGTTCTTC.

The chain couples TRBV14 to TRBJ2-7, with a possible D match to TRBD2 (5 bases). Germline values: CDR1 SGHDN, CDR2 FVKESK. This CDR3 region has 18 residues. V was cut by 1 base and J by 6 bases, with 25 bases left in between. The chain's CDR3 is CASSQVTDGSPRRGEQYF. For the CDR3, the DNA is TGTGCCAGCAGCCAAGTGACCGACGGATCCCCCCGCCGGGGCGAGCAGTACTTC.

The chain combines TRBV10-3 with TRBJ1-1; D not certain. With 6 bases removed from V and 3 bases from J, the gap between germline ends came to 17 bases. The germline gives CDR1 ENHRY, CDR2 SYGVKD. The CDR3 is made up of 15 amino acids. CDR3 bases: TGTGCCATCAGACCGAGTTTATCGGAGGACACTGAAGCTTTCTTT. It specifies CAIRPSLSEDTEAFF.

DNA for the CDR3: TGTGCCAGCAGTCCGAGCAACTGGTATGGCTACACCTTC. Amino acids: CASSPSNWYGYTF. The J gene is TRBJ1-2, the V gene TRBV14; D is uncertain. Germline V CDR1 and CDR2: SGHDN, FVKESK. The length of the CDR3 is 13 residues. V was cut by 6 bases and J by 5 bases, with 13 bases left in between. Based on the CDR3 plus reference TRBV14 and TRBJ1-2, the full variable domain is EAGVTQFPSHSVIEKGQTVTLRCDPISGHDNLYWYRRVMGKEIKFLLHFVKESKQDESGMPNNRFLAERTGGTYSTLKVQPAELEDSGVYFCASSPSNWYGYTFGSGTRLTVV.